This TCR beta chain is drawn from a study of blood T cell repertoires in COVID-19. Study-wide context: Specimens from acute and convalescent COVID-19 originated in the United States, Italy and Spain.

TCRdb's copy holds only in-frame clones and misses some; the assay was immunoSEQ multiplex PCR. The sample records tens of thousands of clones, about 90% being singletons. The CDR3 has 16 amino acids. Germline CDR1 KGHDR, CDR2 SFDVKD. Trimming at V came to 3 bases and at J to 5 bases, leaving 10 bases not matched to a gene. The TCR sequence derives from a human donor in a cohort sampled during active COVID-19. The J gene is TRBJ2-5, the V gene TRBV24-1; TRBD1 aligns across 8 bases. The sequenced sample consisted of peripheral blood. In nucleotides, the CDR3 is TGTGCCACCAGTGATCCAGGGGGCGCGGGCACGGAGACCCAGTACTTC. Translating gives CATSDPGGAGTETQYF.